What follows describes a single TCR beta chain. What it recognizes is unknown. Method: immunoSEQ multiplex PCR; TCRdb's copy keeps in-frame clones and lacks some. The sample includes roughly 1.5 million clones, 95% to 99% of them seen just once. The data stem from a study of shared clonotypes between healthy human individuals. Study-wide findings and caveats: A limitation of the genetic and exposure-history diversity represented arose from few donors.

With 5 bases removed from V and 4 bases from J, the gap between germline ends came to 14 bases. Per the germline V gene, CDR1 is MGHDK and CDR2 is SYGVNS. The CDR3 runs to 14 residues. The chain joins TRBV25-1 to TRBJ1-2; the D gene is possibly TRBD1 (6 bases). The sequence was collected from a man aged 25-40 years in good health. Sequences were obtained from naive CD4+ T cells sorted from blood. Indicated subset: CD45RA+ positively selected. CDR3 coding DNA: TGTGCCAGCAGTCGGGGGCAGGGCTCCTATGGCTACACCTTC. This sequence encodes CASSRGQGSYGYTF.